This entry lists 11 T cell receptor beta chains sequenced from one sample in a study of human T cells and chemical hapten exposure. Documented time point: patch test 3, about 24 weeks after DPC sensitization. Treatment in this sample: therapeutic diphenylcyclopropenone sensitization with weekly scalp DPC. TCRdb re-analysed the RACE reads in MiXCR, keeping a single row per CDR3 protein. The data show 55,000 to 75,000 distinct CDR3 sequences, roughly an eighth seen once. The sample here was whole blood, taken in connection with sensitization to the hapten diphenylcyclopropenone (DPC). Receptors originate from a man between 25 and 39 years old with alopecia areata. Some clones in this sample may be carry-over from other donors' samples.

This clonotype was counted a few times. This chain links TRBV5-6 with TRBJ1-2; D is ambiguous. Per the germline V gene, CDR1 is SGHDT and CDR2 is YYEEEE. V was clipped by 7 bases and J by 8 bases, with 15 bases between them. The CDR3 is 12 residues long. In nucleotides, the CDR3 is TGTGCCAGCCGTCTCACAGCCCGAGGCTACACCTTC. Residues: CASRLTARGYTF.

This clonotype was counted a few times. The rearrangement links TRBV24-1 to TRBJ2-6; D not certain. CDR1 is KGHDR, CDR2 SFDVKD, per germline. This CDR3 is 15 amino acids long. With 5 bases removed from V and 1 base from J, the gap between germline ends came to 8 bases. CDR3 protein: CATSVISSGANVLTF. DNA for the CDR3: TGTGCCACCAGTGTTATCAGTTCTGGGGCCAACGTCCTGACTTTC.

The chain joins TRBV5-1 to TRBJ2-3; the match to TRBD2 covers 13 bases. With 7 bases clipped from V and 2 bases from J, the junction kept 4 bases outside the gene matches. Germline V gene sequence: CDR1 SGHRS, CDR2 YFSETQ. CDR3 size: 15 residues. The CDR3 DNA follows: TGCGCCAGCTCCGGACTAGCGGGGGTCACAGATACGCAGTATTTT. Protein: CASSGLAGVTDTQYF. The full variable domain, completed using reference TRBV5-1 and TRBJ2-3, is KAGVTQTPRYLIKTRGQQVTLSCSPISGHRSVSWYQQTPGQGLQFLFEYFSETQRNKGNFPGRFSGRQFSNSRSEMNVSTLELGDSALYLCASSGLAGVTDTQYFGPGTRLTVL.

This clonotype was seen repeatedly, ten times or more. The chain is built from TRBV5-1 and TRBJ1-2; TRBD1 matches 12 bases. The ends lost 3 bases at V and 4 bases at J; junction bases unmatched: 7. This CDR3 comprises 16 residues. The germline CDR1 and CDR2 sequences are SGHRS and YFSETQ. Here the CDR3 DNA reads TGCGCCAGCAGCTCCGGGACAGGGGGCCAGGGCTATGGCTACACCTTC. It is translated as CASSSGTGGQGYGYTF.

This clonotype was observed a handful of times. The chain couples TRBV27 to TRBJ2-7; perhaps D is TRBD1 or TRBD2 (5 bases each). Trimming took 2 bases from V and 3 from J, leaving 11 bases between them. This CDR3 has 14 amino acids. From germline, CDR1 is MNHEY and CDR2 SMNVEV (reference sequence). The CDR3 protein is CASSLGGWGYEQYF. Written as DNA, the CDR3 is TGTGCCAGCAGTTTAGGGGGTTGGGGCTACGAGCAGTACTTC.

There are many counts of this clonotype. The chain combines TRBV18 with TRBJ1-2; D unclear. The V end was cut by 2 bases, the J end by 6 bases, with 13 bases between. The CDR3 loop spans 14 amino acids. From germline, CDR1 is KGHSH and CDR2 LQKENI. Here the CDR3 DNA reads TGTGCCAGCTCACCAAGCATAGGCGGAAATGGCTACACCTTC. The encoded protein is CASSPSIGGNGYTF.

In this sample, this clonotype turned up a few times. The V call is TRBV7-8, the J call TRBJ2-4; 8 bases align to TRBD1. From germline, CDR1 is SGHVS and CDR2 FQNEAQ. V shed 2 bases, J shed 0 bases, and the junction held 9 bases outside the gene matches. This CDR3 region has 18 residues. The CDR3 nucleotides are TGTGCCAGCAGCTTACAGTCAGGGGGCCTCATAGCCAAAAACATTCAGTACTTC. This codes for CASSLQSGGLIAKNIQYF.

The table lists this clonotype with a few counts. Here the CDR3 DNA reads TGTGCCAGCAGTTACATTGGACAGGGGTACGAGCAGTACTTC. This sequence encodes CASSYIGQGYEQYF. The chain combines TRBV6-2 or TRBV6-3 with TRBJ2-7; 9 positions agree with TRBD1. The CDR3 spans 14 residues. Germline CDR1 reads MNHEY; CDR2 reads SVGEGT. V lost 2 bases, J lost 4 bases, and 3 bases stayed unmatched.

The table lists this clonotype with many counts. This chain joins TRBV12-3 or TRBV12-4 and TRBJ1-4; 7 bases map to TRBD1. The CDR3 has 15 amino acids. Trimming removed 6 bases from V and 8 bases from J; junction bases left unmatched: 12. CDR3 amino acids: CASRQAGGVHEKLFF. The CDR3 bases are TGTGCCAGCAGGCAGGCAGGGGGGGTGCACGAAAAACTGTTTTTT.

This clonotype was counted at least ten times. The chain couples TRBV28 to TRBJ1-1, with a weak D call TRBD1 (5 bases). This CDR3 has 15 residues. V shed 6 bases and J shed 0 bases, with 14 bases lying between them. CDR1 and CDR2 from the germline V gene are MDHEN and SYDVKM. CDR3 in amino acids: CASSLTAPMNTEAFF. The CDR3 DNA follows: TGTGCCAGCAGCCTGACAGCCCCAATGAACACTGAAGCTTTCTTT.

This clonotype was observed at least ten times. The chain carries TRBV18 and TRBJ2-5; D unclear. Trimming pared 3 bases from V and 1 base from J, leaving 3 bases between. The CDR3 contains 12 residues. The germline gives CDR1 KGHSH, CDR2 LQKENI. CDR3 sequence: CASSPLQETQYF. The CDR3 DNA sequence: TGTGCCAGCTCACCCCTCCAAGAGACCCAGTACTTC. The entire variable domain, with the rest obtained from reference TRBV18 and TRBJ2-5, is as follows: NAGVMQNPRHLVRRRGQEARLRCSPMKGHSHVYWYRQLPEEGLKFMVYLQKENIIDESGMPKERFSAEFPKEGPSILRIQQVVRGDSAAYFCASSPLQETQYFGPGTRLLVL.